Listed below are T cell receptor beta chains from one sample, sequenced in a study of response to subunit inactivated influenza vaccine. TCRdb re-derived calls from the RT-PCR reads in MiXCR, one entry per CDR3 protein. The data show under 550,000 distinct CDR3 sequences, 7.5% to 8.5% seen once. The specimen was PBMCs from blood, collected around 2 years after vaccination. These receptors were obtained from a man in his fifties or sixties who received an inactivated influenza vaccine. The CDR3 runs from the conserved cysteine through the conserved F or W. A D gene is named only where the DNA matches it firmly. Size is omitted from some rows. Given values are once, few, many or a class for expanded clones.

V,J,size,D,DNA,CDR3
TRBV11-2,TRBJ2-7,.,.,TGTGCCAGCAGCTTAGACAGGATTGGCCACGAGCAGTACTTC,CASSLDRIGHEQYF
TRBV6-6,TRBJ1-2,many,.,TGTGCCAGCAGAACAGGGAACTATGGCTACACCTTC,CASRTGNYGYTF
TRBV7-2,TRBJ2-3,few,.,TGTGCCAGCAGCAATTCGGCAGATACGCAGTATTTT,CASSNSADTQYF
TRBV12-3/TRBV12-4,TRBJ2-7,many,.,TGTGCCAGCAGCGGCGGGGACAGCAACTCCTACGAGCAGTACTTC,CASSGGDSNSYEQYF
TRBV7-9,TRBJ2-2,few,TRBD2,TGTGCCAGCAGCGCAAGAGCGGGGGGATCCACCGGGGAGCTGTTTTTT,CASSARAGGSTGELFF
TRBV3-1,TRBJ2-1,.,TRBD2,TGTGCCAGCGGCCAAGGACTAGCGGGAAACACCTACAATGAGCAGTTCTTC,CASGQGLAGNTYNEQFF
TRBV4-1,TRBJ1-1,many,.,TGCGCCAGCAGCCAATTTGACAGTGAAGCTTTCTTT,CASSQFDSEAFF
TRBV7-8,TRBJ1-5,.,.,TGTGCCAGCAGCTTAGATGGAGGGATTAATCAGCCCCAGCATTTT,CASSLDGGINQPQHF
TRBV11-1,TRBJ2-3,many,TRBD2,TGTGCCAGCAGCCCGGGACTAGCGGGGGGCTTGAGCACAGATACGCAGTATTTT,CASSPGLAGGLSTDTQYF
TRBV20-1,TRBJ2-1,.,.,TGCAGTGCTAGTTCCCAGGGAGTTATAAATGAGCAGTTCTTC,CSASSQGVINEQFF
TRBV10-3,TRBJ2-7,many,TRBD2,TGTGCCATCAGTGAGTTGGGACTAAAGGGCTACGAGCAGTACTTC,CAISELGLKGYEQYF
TRBV25-1,TRBJ1-1,.,.,TGTGCCAGCAGTGAATTATTTTGGGAGGGCAGGGAGAGGGCTTTCTTT,CASSELFWEGRERAFF
TRBV11-2,TRBJ2-7,few,.,TGTGCCAGCAGCCCTCCAAGGACGACCTACGAGCAGTACTTC,CASSPPRTTYEQYF
TRBV12-3/TRBV12-4,TRBJ1-1,few,.,TGTGCCAGCAGTTTAAAGGGAAAAGCTTTCTTT,CASSLKGKAFF
TRBV24-1,TRBJ2-2,many,.,TGTGCCACCAGAGGTCTTTCCGGCACCGGGGAGCTGTTTTTT,CATRGLSGTGELFF
TRBV20-1,TRBJ2-1,many,.,TGCAGTGCTAGGAAGGCAGGGTACAATGAGCAGTTCTTC,CSARKAGYNEQFF
TRBV29-1,TRBJ1-2,many,.,TGCAGCGTTGGCGGGGGGGCGGGCTATGGCTACACCTTC,CSVGGGAGYGYTF
TRBV20-1,TRBJ2-1,many,TRBD2,TGCAGTGCTATGGCCCCTAGCGGGGGGCCTCTAGGTGGCGATGAGCAGTTCTTC,CSAMAPSGGPLGGDEQFF